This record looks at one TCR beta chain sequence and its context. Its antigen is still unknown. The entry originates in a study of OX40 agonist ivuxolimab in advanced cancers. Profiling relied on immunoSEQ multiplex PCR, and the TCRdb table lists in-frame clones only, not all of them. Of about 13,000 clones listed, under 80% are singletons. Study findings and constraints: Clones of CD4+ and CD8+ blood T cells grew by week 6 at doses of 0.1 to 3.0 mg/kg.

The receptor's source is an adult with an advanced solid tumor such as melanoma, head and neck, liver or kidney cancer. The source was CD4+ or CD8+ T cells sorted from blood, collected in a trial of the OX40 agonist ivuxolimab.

CDR3 sequence: CATSIRDRGSTGELFF. Here the CDR3 DNA reads TGTGCCACCAGCATTCGCGACAGGGGCTCTACCGGGGAGCTGTTTTTT. The genes are TRBV15 and TRBJ2-2; TRBD1 matches at 8 bases. Losses at the gene ends were 4 bases for V and 5 bases for J; bases not matched to a gene: 9. This CDR3 spans 16 amino acids. CDR1 and CDR2 (germline): LNHNV, YYDKDF (reference sequence).